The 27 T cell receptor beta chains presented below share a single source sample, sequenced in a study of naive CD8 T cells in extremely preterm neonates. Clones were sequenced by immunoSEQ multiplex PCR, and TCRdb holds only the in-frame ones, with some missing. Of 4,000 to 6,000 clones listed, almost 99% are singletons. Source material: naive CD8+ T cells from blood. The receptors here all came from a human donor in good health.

The CDR3 is CASSLETGLKGDTQYF. The CDR3 bases are TGCGCCAGCAGCTTGGAGACGGGACTCAAGGGAGATACGCAGTATTTT. The V and J genes are TRBV5-1 and TRBJ2-3; TRBD2 is a possible D gene (6 bases). This CDR3 has 16 amino acids. Germline CDR1 reads SGHRS; CDR2 reads YFSETQ. The V and J ends lost 0 bases and 5 bases respectively, with 16 bases between them.

CDR3 DNA: TGTGCCAGCAGCCCGAGCAGGGACTTCTATGGCTACACCTTC. Translation: CASSPSRDFYGYTF. This chain connects TRBV5-6 to TRBJ1-2, with TRBD1 as a possible D gene (5 bases). This CDR3 has 14 amino acids. V shed 4 bases and J shed 4 bases, with 14 bases lying between them. Germline V gene lookup returns CDR1 SGHDT and CDR2 YYEEEE.

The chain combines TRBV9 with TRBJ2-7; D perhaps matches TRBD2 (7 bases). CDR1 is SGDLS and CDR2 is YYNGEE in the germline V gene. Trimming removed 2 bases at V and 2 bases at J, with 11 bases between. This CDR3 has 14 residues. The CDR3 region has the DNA TGTGCCAGCAGCGTGGGGGGGGACACCTACGAGCAGTACTTC. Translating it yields CASSVGGDTYEQYF. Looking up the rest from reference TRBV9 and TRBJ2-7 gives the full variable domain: DSGVTQTPKHLITATGQRVTLRCSPRSGDLSVYWYQQSLDQGLQFLIQYYNGEERAKGNILERFSAQQFPDLHSELNLSSLELGDSALYFCASSVGGDTYEQYFGPGTRLTVT.

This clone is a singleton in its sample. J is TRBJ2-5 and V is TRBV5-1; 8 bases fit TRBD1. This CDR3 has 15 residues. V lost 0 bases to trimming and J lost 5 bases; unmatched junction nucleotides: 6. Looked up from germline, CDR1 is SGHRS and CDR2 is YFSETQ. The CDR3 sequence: CASSLGQGNGETQYF. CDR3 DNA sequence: TGCGCCAGCAGCTTGGGACAGGGGAATGGGGAGACCCAGTACTTC. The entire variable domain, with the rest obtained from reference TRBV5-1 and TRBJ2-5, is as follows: KAGVTQTPRYLIKTRGQQVTLSCSPISGHRSVSWYQQTPGQGLQFLFEYFSETQRNKGNFPGRFSGRQFSNSRSEMNVSTLELGDSALYLCASSLGQGNGETQYFGPGTRLLVL.

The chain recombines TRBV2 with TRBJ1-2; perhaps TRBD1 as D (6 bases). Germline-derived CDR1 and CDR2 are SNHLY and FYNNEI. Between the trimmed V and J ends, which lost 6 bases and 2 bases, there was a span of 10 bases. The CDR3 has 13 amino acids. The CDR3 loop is CASRRTENYGYTF. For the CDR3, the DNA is TGTGCCAGCAGGAGGACAGAAAACTATGGCTACACCTTC.

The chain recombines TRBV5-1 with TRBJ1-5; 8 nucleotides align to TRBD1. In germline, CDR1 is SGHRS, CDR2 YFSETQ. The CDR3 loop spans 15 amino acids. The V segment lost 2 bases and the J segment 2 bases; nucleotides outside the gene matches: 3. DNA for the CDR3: TGCGCCAGCAGCTTCGGGACAGGAGGCAATCAGCCCCAGCATTTT. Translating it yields CASSFGTGGNQPQHF.

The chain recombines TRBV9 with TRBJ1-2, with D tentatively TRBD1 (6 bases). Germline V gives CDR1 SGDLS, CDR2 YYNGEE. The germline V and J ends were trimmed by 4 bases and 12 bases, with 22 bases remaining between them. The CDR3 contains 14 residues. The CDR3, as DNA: TGTGCCAGCAGCAAAGAGCGGGGGCCACAGGGTGACACCTTC. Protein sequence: CASSKERGPQGDTF.

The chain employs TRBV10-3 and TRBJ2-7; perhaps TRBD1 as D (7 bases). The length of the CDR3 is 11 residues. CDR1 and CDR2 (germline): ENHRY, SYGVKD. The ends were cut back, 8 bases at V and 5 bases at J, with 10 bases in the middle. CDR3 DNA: TGTGCCATCGGCAGGGGGGACGAGCAGTACTTC. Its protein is CAIGRGDEQYF.

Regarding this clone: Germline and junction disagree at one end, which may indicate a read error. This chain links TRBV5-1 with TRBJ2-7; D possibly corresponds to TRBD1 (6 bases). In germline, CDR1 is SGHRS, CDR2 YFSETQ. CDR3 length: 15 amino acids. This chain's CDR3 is CASSPEGGRSDEQYF. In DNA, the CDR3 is TGCGCCAGCAGCCCCGAAGGGGGTCGCTCCGACGAGCAGTACTTC.

The CDR3 coding sequence is TGTGCCAGCAGTCCCGGGACAGGTTATTCACCCCTCCACTTT. Its translation: CASSPGTGYSPLHF. This chain connects TRBV27 to TRBJ1-6; TRBD1 matches at 8 bases. Germline V CDR1 and CDR2: MNHEY, SMNVEV (reference sequence). V trimming: 5 bases; J trimming: 8 bases; junction bases outside the gene matches: 5. There are 14 residues in the CDR3.

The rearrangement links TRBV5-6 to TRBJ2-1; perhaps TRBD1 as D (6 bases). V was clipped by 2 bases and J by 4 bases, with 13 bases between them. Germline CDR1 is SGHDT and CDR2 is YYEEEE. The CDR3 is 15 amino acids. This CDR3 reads CASSLDRRRYNEQFF. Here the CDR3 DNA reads TGTGCCAGCAGCTTAGACAGGAGAAGATACAATGAGCAGTTCTTC.

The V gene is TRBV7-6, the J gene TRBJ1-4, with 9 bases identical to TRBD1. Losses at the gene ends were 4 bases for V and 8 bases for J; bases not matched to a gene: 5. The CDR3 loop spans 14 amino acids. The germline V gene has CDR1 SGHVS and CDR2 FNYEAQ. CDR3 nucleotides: TGTGCCAGCAGCTCACAGGGGGCTGAGGAAAAACTGTTTTTT. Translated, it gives CASSSQGAEEKLFF. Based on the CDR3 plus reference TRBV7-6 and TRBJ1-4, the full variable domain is GAGVSQSPRYKVTKRGQDVALRCDPISGHVSLYWYRQALGQGPEFLTYFNYEAQQDKSGLPNDRFSAERPEGSISTLTIQRTEQRDSAMYRCASSSQGAEEKLFFGSGTQLSVL.

The CDR3 reads CASSGQNTEAFF. In DNA, the CDR3 is TGCGCCAGTAGTGGACAGAACACTGAAGCTTTCTTT. The chain links TRBV4-1 to TRBJ1-1; possibly TRBD1 for D (5 bases). The CDR3 runs to 12 residues. Trimming left V 9 bases short and J 1 base short, with 9 bases between. Germline V gene data show CDR1 as MGHRA and CDR2 as YSYEKL.

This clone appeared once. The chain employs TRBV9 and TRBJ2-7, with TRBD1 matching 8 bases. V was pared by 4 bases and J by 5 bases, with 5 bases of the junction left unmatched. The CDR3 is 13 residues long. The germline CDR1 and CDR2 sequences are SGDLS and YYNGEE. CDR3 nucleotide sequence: TGTGCCAGCAGCACAGGGGGGAAAAACGAGCAGTACTTC. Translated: CASSTGGKNEQYF. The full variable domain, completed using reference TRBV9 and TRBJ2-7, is DSGVTQTPKHLITATGQRVTLRCSPRSGDLSVYWYQQSLDQGLQFLIQYYNGEERAKGNILERFSAQQFPDLHSELNLSSLELGDSALYFCASSTGGKNEQYFGPGTRLTVT.

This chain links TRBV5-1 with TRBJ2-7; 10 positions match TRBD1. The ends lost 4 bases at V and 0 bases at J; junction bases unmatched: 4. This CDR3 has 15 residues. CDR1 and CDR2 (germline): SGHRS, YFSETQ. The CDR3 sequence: CASSTGQGSSYEQYF. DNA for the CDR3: TGCGCCAGCAGCACGGGACAGGGGAGCTCCTACGAGCAGTACTTC. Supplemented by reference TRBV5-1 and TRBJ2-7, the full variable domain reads KAGVTQTPRYLIKTRGQQVTLSCSPISGHRSVSWYQQTPGQGLQFLFEYFSETQRNKGNFPGRFSGRQFSNSRSEMNVSTLELGDSALYLCASSTGQGSSYEQYFGPGTRLTVT.

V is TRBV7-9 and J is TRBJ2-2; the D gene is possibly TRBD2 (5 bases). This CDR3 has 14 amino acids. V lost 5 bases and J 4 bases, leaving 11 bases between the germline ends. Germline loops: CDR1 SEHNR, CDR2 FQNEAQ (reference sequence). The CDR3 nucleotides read TGTGCCAGCAGCCCAGGAGCGGTCACCGGGGAGCTGTTTTTT. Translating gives CASSPGAVTGELFF.

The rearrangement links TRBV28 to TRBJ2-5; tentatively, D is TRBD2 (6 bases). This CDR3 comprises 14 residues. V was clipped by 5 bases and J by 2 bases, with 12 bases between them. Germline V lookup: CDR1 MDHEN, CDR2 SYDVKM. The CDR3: CASSPRAGQETQYF. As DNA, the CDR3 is TGTGCCAGCAGTCCGAGGGCGGGGCAAGAGACCCAGTACTTC.

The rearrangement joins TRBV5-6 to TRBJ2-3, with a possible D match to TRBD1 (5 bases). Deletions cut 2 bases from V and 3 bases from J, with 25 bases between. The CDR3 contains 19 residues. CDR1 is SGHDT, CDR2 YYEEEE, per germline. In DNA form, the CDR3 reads TGTGCCAGCAGCTTTTTGTTTCCTCGGCCGGCAGGGAAGACAGATACGCAGTATTTT. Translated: CASSFLFPRPAGKTDTQYF.

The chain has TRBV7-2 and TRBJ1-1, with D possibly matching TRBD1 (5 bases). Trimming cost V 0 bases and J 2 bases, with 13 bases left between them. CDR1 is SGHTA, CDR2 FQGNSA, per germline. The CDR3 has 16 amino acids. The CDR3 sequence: CASSLAYQGINTEAFF. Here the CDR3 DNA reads TGTGCCAGCAGCTTAGCTTACCAGGGAATAAACACTGAAGCTTTCTTT.

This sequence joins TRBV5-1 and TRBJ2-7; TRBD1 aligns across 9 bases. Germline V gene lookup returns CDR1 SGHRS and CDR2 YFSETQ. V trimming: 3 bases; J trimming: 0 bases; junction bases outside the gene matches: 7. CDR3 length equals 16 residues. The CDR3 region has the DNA TGCGCCAGCAGCTCAGGTCCGGGACAGGGCTCCTACGAGCAGTACTTC. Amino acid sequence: CASSSGPGQGSYEQYF.

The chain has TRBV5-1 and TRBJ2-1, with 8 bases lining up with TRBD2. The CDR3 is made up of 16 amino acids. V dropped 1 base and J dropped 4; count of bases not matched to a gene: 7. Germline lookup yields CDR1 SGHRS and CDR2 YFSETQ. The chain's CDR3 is CASSLSGGDIYNEQFF. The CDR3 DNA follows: TGCGCCAGCAGCTTGTCGGGGGGGGACATTTACAATGAGCAGTTCTTC.

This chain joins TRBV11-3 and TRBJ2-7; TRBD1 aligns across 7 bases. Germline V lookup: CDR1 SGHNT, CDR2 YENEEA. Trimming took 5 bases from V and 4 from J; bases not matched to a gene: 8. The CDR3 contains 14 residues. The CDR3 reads CASSARDRGYEQYF. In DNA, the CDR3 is TGTGCCAGCAGCGCGAGGGACAGAGGGTACGAGCAGTACTTC.

The CDR3 region has the DNA TGTGCCACCAGCAGCCCGGGAGAGAACACCGGGGAGCTGTTTTTT. Translation gives CATSSPGENTGELFF. The V call is TRBV15, the J call TRBJ2-2, with D tentatively TRBD2 (6 bases). In germline, CDR1 is LNHNV, CDR2 YYDKDF (reference sequence). This CDR3 has 15 amino acids. Trimming cost V 3 bases and J 1 base, with 9 bases left between them. Based on the CDR3 plus reference TRBV15 and TRBJ2-2, the full variable domain is DAMVIQNPRYQVTQFGKPVTLSCSQTLNHNVMYWYQQKSSQAPKLLFHYYDKDFNNEADTPDNFQSRRPNTSFCFLDIRSPGLGDTAMYLCATSSPGENTGELFFGEGSRLTVL.

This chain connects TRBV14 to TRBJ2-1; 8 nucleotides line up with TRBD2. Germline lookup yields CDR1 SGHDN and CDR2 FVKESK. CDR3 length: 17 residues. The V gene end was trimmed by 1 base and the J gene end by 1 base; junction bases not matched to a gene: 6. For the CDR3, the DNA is TGTGCCAGCAGCCAAGTCGGGGGACTAGTTTCCTACAATGAGCAGTTCTTC. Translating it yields CASSQVGGLVSYNEQFF.

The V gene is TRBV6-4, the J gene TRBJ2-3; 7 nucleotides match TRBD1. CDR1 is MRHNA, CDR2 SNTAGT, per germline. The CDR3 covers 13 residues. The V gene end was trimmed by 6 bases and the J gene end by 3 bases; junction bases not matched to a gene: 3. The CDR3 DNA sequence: TGTGCCAGCAGCTCGGACAGGACAGATACGCAGTATTTT. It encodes CASSSDRTDTQYF.

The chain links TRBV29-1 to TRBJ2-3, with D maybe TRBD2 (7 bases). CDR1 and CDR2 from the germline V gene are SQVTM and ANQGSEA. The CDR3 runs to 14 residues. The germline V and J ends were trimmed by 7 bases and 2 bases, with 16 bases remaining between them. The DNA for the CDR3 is TGCAGCGGAGGGAGGGCAGGGGCCACAGATACGCAGTATTTT. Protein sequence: CSGGRAGATDTQYF.

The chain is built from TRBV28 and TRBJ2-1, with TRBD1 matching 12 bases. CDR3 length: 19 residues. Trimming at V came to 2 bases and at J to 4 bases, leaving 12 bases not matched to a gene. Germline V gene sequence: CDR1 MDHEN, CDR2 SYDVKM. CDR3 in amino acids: CASSLVLGQGAEEYNEQFF. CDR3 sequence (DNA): TGTGCCAGCAGTTTAGTGTTGGGACAGGGGGCGGAAGAGTACAATGAGCAGTTCTTC.